A selection of T cell receptor beta chains follows, all from one sample in a study of T cell changes during pregnancy in multiple sclerosis. Clones were sequenced by immunoSEQ multiplex PCR, and TCRdb holds only the in-frame ones, with some missing. The sample consists of some 80,000 clones, around 92% of them appearing once. Sequenced here: peripheral blood, sampled in the first trimester of pregnancy. These receptors came from a female donor in good health, enrolled as a control in a pregnancy study. Each CDR3 is given with its conserved first and last residue. The order of the fields is clone size, D gene, CDR3 length, V gene, J gene, CDR3 DNA, CDR3 protein. A D gene is named only where the DNA matches it firmly. Clone size is not always given. Where it is, it says once, few, many or a class for expanded clones.

abundance: NA
d_gene: NA
len: 16
v_gene: TRBV18
j_gene: TRBJ2-2
CDR3nt: TGTGCCAGCTCACCAAGTTCAGGGTCGAACACCGGGGAGCTGTTTTTT
CDR3aa: CASSPSSGSNTGELFF

abundance: NA
d_gene: TRBD1
len: 15
v_gene: TRBV11-2
j_gene: TRBJ1-3
CDR3nt: TGTGCCAGCAGCTGGGACAGAGAGTCTGGAAACACCATATATTTT
CDR3aa: CASSWDRESGNTIYF

abundance: NA
d_gene: NA
len: 14
v_gene: TRBV7-2
j_gene: TRBJ1-2
CDR3nt: TGTGCCAGCAGCTCTACTCCTATTAACTATGGCTACACCTTC
CDR3aa: CASSSTPINYGYTF

abundance: NA
d_gene: TRBD1
len: 13
v_gene: TRBV19
j_gene: TRBJ1-4
CDR3nt: TGTGCCAGTAGTCCCCCGGACAGGGAAAAACTGTTTTTT
CDR3aa: CASSPPDREKLFF

abundance: NA
d_gene: TRBD1
len: 16
v_gene: TRBV18
j_gene: TRBJ1-1
CDR3nt: TGTGCCAGCTCACCGACGACAGGGGCCTCCAACACTGAAGCTTTCTTT
CDR3aa: CASSPTTGASNTEAFF

abundance: NA
d_gene: TRBD1
len: 17
v_gene: TRBV7-2
j_gene: TRBJ1-2
CDR3nt: TGTGCCAGCAGCTTAGTTGGACAGGGCCCCCTACATGAGGGCTACACCTTC
CDR3aa: CASSLVGQGPLHEGYTF

abundance: few
d_gene: TRBD1
len: 17
v_gene: TRBV19
j_gene: TRBJ1-2
CDR3nt: TGTGCCAGTAGTATAGCCCCCGGCAGGGGGCGAGACTATGGCTACACCTTC
CDR3aa: CASSIAPGRGRDYGYTF

abundance: NA
d_gene: TRBD1
len: 16
v_gene: TRBV2
j_gene: TRBJ1-4
CDR3nt: TGTGCCAGCAGGCTGGGGACAGGGGCGATTAATGAAAAACTGTTTTTT
CDR3aa: CASRLGTGAINEKLFF

abundance: NA
d_gene: NA
len: 17
v_gene: TRBV12-5
j_gene: TRBJ1-5
CDR3nt: TGTGCTAGGGCAGAAAGTGGAGGGGATGAGTTTGTTCAGCCCCAGCATTTT
CDR3aa: CARAESGGDEFVQPQHF

abundance: NA
d_gene: NA
len: 15
v_gene: TRBV2
j_gene: TRBJ2-2
CDR3nt: TGTGCCAGCAGTGATGGGGCCCCGAACACCGGGGAGCTGTTTTTT
CDR3aa: CASSDGAPNTGELFF

abundance: NA
d_gene: TRBD2
len: 14
v_gene: TRBV7-2
j_gene: TRBJ2-1
CDR3nt: TGTGCCAGCAGCTGGACTAGCGATACCAATGAGCAGTTCTTC
CDR3aa: CASSWTSDTNEQFF

abundance: NA
d_gene: NA
len: 17
v_gene: TRBV25-1
j_gene: TRBJ2-2
CDR3nt: TGTGCCAGCAGTGGAGCCGTAATATCACTGGACACCGGGGAGCTGTTTTTT
CDR3aa: CASSGAVISLDTGELFF

abundance: NA
d_gene: TRBD1
len: 12
v_gene: TRBV6-6
j_gene: TRBJ2-3
CDR3nt: TGTGCCAGCGCCGAGACAGGGCTCACGCAGTATTTT
CDR3aa: CASAETGLTQYF

abundance: NA
d_gene: TRBD2
len: 15
v_gene: TRBV19
j_gene: TRBJ2-1
CDR3nt: TGTGCCAGTAGTCCTAGCGGTCACTCCTACAATGAGCAGTTCTTC
CDR3aa: CASSPSGHSYNEQFF

abundance: NA
d_gene: NA
len: 13
v_gene: TRBV6-1
j_gene: TRBJ1-2
CDR3nt: TGTGCCAGCAGGGTCGGGGGTGGCTATGGCTACACCTTC
CDR3aa: CASRVGGGYGYTF

abundance: NA
d_gene: NA
len: 14
v_gene: TRBV5-6
j_gene: TRBJ2-7
CDR3nt: TGTGCCAGCAGCCCGGCGGGGCACTCCTACGAGCAGTACTTC
CDR3aa: CASSPAGHSYEQYF

abundance: once
d_gene: NA
len: 14
v_gene: TRBV5-1
j_gene: TRBJ1-2
CDR3nt: TGCGCCAGCAGCTTGGAGGACAGTAACTATGGCTACACCTTC
CDR3aa: CASSLEDSNYGYTF

abundance: NA
d_gene: NA
len: 12
v_gene: TRBV19
j_gene: TRBJ1-1
CDR3nt: TGTGCCAGACAGAAGAGGGCGATTGAAGCTTTCTTT
CDR3aa: CARQKRAIEAFF

abundance: NA
d_gene: NA
len: 13
v_gene: TRBV28
j_gene: TRBJ2-7
CDR3nt: TGTGCCAGCAGTTTAGGGCAGCCCTACGAGCAGTACTTC
CDR3aa: CASSLGQPYEQYF

abundance: NA
d_gene: NA
len: 15
v_gene: TRBV6-5
j_gene: TRBJ2-7
CDR3nt: TGTGCCAGCAGTTACTCGGGGGCTTTCTCCTACGAGCAGTACTTC
CDR3aa: CASSYSGAFSYEQYF

abundance: NA
d_gene: NA
len: 13
v_gene: TRBV30
j_gene: TRBJ2-7
CDR3nt: TGTGCCTGGAGTGTATCAGGGATGCTCGAGCAGTACTTC
CDR3aa: CAWSVSGMLEQYF

abundance: NA
d_gene: NA
len: 20
v_gene: TRBV15
j_gene: TRBJ1-4
CDR3nt: TGTGCCACCAGCAGAGCCAACTTCAGGACTACGGGATCAACTAATGAAAAACTGTTTTTT
CDR3aa: CATSRANFRTTGSTNEKLFF

abundance: NA
d_gene: NA
len: 13
v_gene: TRBV28
j_gene: TRBJ2-7
CDR3nt: TGTGCCAGCAGTCCCGACAGGTCCTACGAGCAGTACTTC
CDR3aa: CASSPDRSYEQYF

abundance: NA
d_gene: NA
len: 11
v_gene: TRBV6-5
j_gene: TRBJ1-2
CDR3nt: TGTGCCAGTGACTCTGGCTATGGCTACACCTTC
CDR3aa: CASDSGYGYTF

abundance: NA
d_gene: NA
len: 13
v_gene: TRBV5-8
j_gene: TRBJ2-3
CDR3nt: TGTGCCAGCAGCTTCGTAGTCACAGATACGCAGTATTTT
CDR3aa: CASSFVVTDTQYF

abundance: NA
d_gene: NA
len: 16
v_gene: TRBV7-2
j_gene: TRBJ1-2
CDR3nt: TGTGCCAGCAGCCCAATCGCCAGAGGGACATTGGATGGCTACACCTTC
CDR3aa: CASSPIARGTLDGYTF

abundance: NA
d_gene: TRBD2
len: 16
v_gene: TRBV5-1
j_gene: TRBJ2-3
CDR3nt: TGCGCCAGCAGCTTGGCCGTGGTAGCGGGGACAGATACGCAGTATTTT
CDR3aa: CASSLAVVAGTDTQYF

abundance: NA
d_gene: NA
len: 14
v_gene: TRBV27
j_gene: TRBJ1-1
CDR3nt: TGTGCCAGCAGTACAACCGGGTTTAACACTGAAGCTTTCTTT
CDR3aa: CASSTTGFNTEAFF

abundance: NA
d_gene: TRBD1
len: 13
v_gene: TRBV28
j_gene: TRBJ2-2
CDR3nt: TGTGCCACAAGGGGGCGCCCAGACGGGGAGCTGTTTTTT
CDR3aa: CATRGRPDGELFF

abundance: NA
d_gene: NA
len: 14
v_gene: TRBV28
j_gene: TRBJ1-1
CDR3nt: TGTGCCAGCATATGGGGGGGCAGCGGCACTGAAGCTTTCTTT
CDR3aa: CASIWGGSGTEAFF

abundance: NA
d_gene: NA
len: 15
v_gene: TRBV7-9
j_gene: TRBJ2-5
CDR3nt: TGTGCCAGCAGCTTAGACCAGGCTGGCGAGGAGACCCAGTACTTC
CDR3aa: CASSLDQAGEETQYF

abundance: NA
d_gene: TRBD2
len: 16
v_gene: TRBV27
j_gene: TRBJ2-7
CDR3nt: TGTGCCAGCAGTTTCCTGACTAGCGGGAGCTCCTACGAGCAGTACTTC
CDR3aa: CASSFLTSGSSYEQYF

abundance: NA
d_gene: NA
len: 13
v_gene: TRBV11-2
j_gene: TRBJ2-7
CDR3nt: TGTGCCAGCAGCTCCGGCTCGGGCTACGAGCAGTACTTC
CDR3aa: CASSSGSGYEQYF

abundance: few
d_gene: NA
len: 14
v_gene: TRBV5-1
j_gene: TRBJ2-1
CDR3nt: TGCGCCAGCAGCTTGGGGACTTTATACAATGAGCAGTTCTTC
CDR3aa: CASSLGTLYNEQFF

abundance: once
d_gene: TRBD1
len: 15
v_gene: TRBV30
j_gene: TRBJ2-3
CDR3nt: TGTGCCTGGAGTGCATCGGGACAGGTCAAAGATACGCAGTATTTT
CDR3aa: CAWSASGQVKDTQYF